This TCR beta chain comes out of a study of cytomegalovirus exposure and HLA in healthy donors (TCRdb year 2017). Study-level background: According to a later analysis, one platform produced both the 120 validation repertoires and the approximately 670 repertoires of the first cohort. High-throughput TCR immunosequencing, statistical association of individual TCRs with disease status, and machine learning were combined to predict cytomegalovirus infection status. In addition to the first cohort of 500 to 850 subjects, a separate validation cohort of approximately 130 different subjects was used. The aim of the study was to test whether cataloging public T cell receptors could identify signatures of past pathogen exposure. Overall study results and their limits: Most TCR sequences were seen in very few donors, while some public TCRs were found in many individuals. The validation cohort had no HLA typing available for a later analysis, so co-occurrence within that cohort was assessed over all 120 or so repertoires. In vitro tests confirmed that a few of the cytomegalovirus-associated TCR beta chains recognize cytomegalovirus antigens. The classifier was reported to diagnose cytomegalovirus status with high specificity and sensitivity in both the original cohort and the validation cohort. It was suggested by the authors that the approach could potentially be generalized to other disease states and immunological phenotypes. The study gave a list of 150 to 200 TCR beta chains associated with cytomegalovirus. Of the cluster scores, roughly 95% were above 0 in a later analysis, which found that TCRs clustered in the first cohort also tended to co-occur in the 120 or so validation repertoires.

A remark on this clone: What this receptor recognizes is not known. Base qualities are not recorded, but no much larger clone differs from it by a single base.

The donors belonged to the validation cohort of approximately 130 subjects, which was separate from the roughly 670-subject first cohort. The germline V gene (reference sequence) sets CDR1 to SEHNR and CDR2 to FQNEAQ. From its cysteine to its phenylalanine, the CDR3 spans 14 amino acids. The sequence is cut down to CDR3 DNA, 42 bases in frame from base 1. After removal of 5 bases from V and 3 bases from J, the junction retains 2 bases not matched to a gene. Libraries came from the immunoSEQ multiplex PCR assay. Turning to the authors' computational methods: To diagnose cytomegalovirus status from the catalog of TCR beta chain sequences, a statistical classification framework was built. TCRdb holds this immuneACCESS table with in-frame rearrangements only. Some clones are missing; in checked studies, unresolved V genes explain under half, and the rest has no known cause. V and J calls plus clone size are reproduced from that table; the DNA served to infer D and trimming. In this sample the table shows approximately 300,000 clones, 70% to 90% of which occur a single time. Clones ranked in the top ten supply more than 0.8% of the sample.

The TCR sequence derives from a woman aged 18-29 years in good health and CMV-seronegative. Recombination joined TRBV7-9 with TRBJ2-3, and 10 junction bases match TRBD2. Source material: PBMCs. The DNA sequence is TGTGCCAGCAGCGCGGGACTAGCGACAGATACGCAGTATTTT. Its protein reads: CASSAGLATDTQYF.